The clone carrying this TCR beta chain was detected many times. These data come from a study of Graves' ophthalmopathy and Graves' hyperthyroidism. About the study: The authors collected peripheral blood at initial diagnosis, before any treatment.

Researchers took RNA transcripts and amplified TCR beta CDR3 regions from them. HTBI-primed RT-PCR formed the first round, and a multiplex PCR formed the second. In TCRdb, the multiplex PCR reads were re-called with MiXCR into one record per CDR3 protein. The sample has 350,000 or so distinct CDR3 sequences; roughly 15% are singletons. Germline assignment: CDR1 MNHEY and CDR2 SVGEGT. CDR3 size: 17 residues. Trimming cost V 2 bases and J 4 bases, with 21 bases left between them. This receptor was identified in an adult man with Graves' ophthalmopathy. Input material: peripheral blood. The V call is TRBV6-2 or TRBV6-3, the J call TRBJ2-7; D is possibly TRBD2 (6 bases). The CDR3 reads CASSYAPGQGGWYEQYF. The CDR3 nucleotides read TGTGCCAGCAGTTACGCCCCAGGGCAGGGAGGCTGGTACGAGCAGTACTTC.